What follows are 26 T cell receptor beta chains derived from one specimen sequenced in a study of blood T cells in healthy people across ages. For the second PCR, which ran for 7 to 11 cycles, a sample-barcoded 5' primer and a J-beta primer mix were used. TCRdb re-called the 5' RACE reads through MiXCR, storing one row per CDR3 protein. The table includes 600,000 to 850,000 distinct CDR3 sequences, roughly 41% detected once. The material sequenced was blood. The receptors shown here come from a woman aged 55-70 years in good health.

This clonotype has only a few counts. The gene calls are TRBV5-5 and TRBJ1-1, with a tentative D call TRBD1 (5 bases). This CDR3 contains 17 residues. Per the germline V gene, CDR1 is SGHKS and CDR2 is YYEKEE (reference sequence). Trimming took off 4 bases at V and 1 base at J, with 20 bases between the two ends. The CDR3 region is CASSPEGVGGGNTEAFF. CDR3 DNA sequence: TGTGCCAGCAGCCCGGAGGGCGTCGGGGGGGGGAACACTGAAGCTTTCTTT.

This clonotype was picked up a small number of times. J is TRBJ1-5 and V is TRBV6-5; maybe TRBD1 (5 bases). Trimming removed 2 bases from V and 2 bases from J, with 13 bases in between. Germline CDR1 MNHEY, CDR2 SVGAGI. The CDR3 is 16 residues long. In DNA, the CDR3 is TGTGCCAGCAGTTACGATGGCAGGGCGGGCAATCAGCCCCAGCATTTT. Protein: CASSYDGRAGNQPQHF.

The chain joins TRBV4-2 to TRBJ2-3, with 13 bases that match TRBD2. Germline V gene lookup returns CDR1 LGHNA and CDR2 YNFKEQ. This CDR3 spans 17 amino acids. J was trimmed by 2 bases and V by 5 bases; bases with no gene match: 7. CDR3 nucleotides: TGTGCCAGCAGCTTAGGGACTAGCGGGGCGAACACAGATACGCAGTATTTT. Encoded protein: CASSLGTSGANTDTQYF.

This clonotype appeared many times. The V and J genes are TRBV10-3 and TRBJ2-3; a possible D gene is TRBD1 (6 bases). V lost 6 bases and J lost 2, with 9 bases in between. The CDR3 is 13 amino acids. Germline CDR1 reads ENHRY; CDR2 reads SYGVKD. CDR3 in amino acids: CAIRAGVTDTQYF. The CDR3 DNA follows: TGTGCCATCAGGGCAGGGGTCACAGATACGCAGTATTTT.

This clonotype was seen only a few times. The chain joins TRBV6-2 or TRBV6-3 to TRBJ2-6; D may be TRBD1 or TRBD2 (6 bases each). V was pared by 4 bases and J by 0 bases, with 16 bases between. This CDR3 is 18 amino acids long. Germline V gene data show CDR1 as MNHEY and CDR2 as SVGEGT. In DNA, the CDR3 is TGTGCCAGCAGTTTCCCCGAGGGGGGCGTCTCTGGGGCCAACGTCCTGACTTTC. Translated, it gives CASSFPEGGVSGANVLTF.

In its sample, this clonotype was seen many times. V is TRBV12-3 or TRBV12-4 and J is TRBJ2-1; D possibly corresponds to TRBD2 (5 bases). Trimming removed 3 bases from V and 7 bases from J, with 22 bases in between. CDR3 length equals 17 residues. CDR3 nucleotide sequence: TGTGCCAGCAGTTTTGGGCGGACTGGGGAAAGAGGGAATGAGCAGTTCTTC. Residues: CASSFGRTGERGNEQFF.

The rearrangement uses TRBV9 and TRBJ2-5; TRBD2 agrees at 7 bases. Germline CDR1 and CDR2: SGDLS and YYNGEE. The CDR3 extends over 16 amino acids. V lost 0 bases, J lost 11 bases, and 16 bases stayed unmatched. CDR3 nucleotides: TGTGCCAGCAGCGTAGTCCCGTCGGGGGAGGGTAATGAGCAGTACTTC. Translating gives CASSVVPSGEGNEQYF.

The V call is TRBV6-5, the J call TRBJ1-4; D call uncertain. The V gene's germline CDR1 is MNHEY and CDR2 SVGAGI. This CDR3 region has 14 residues. V shed 5 bases and J shed 4 bases, with 11 bases lying between them. CDR3 DNA: TGTGCCAGCAGTAGGAGTAGGCTTAATGAAAAACTGTTTTTT. It is translated as CASSRSRLNEKLFF.

This clonotype has a handful of counts. This sequence joins TRBV4-1 and TRBJ2-3; unclear D gene. V was shortened by 3 bases and J by 1 base, with 11 bases between the two germline ends. The CDR3 length is 15 residues. The germline V gene encodes CDR1 MGHRA and CDR2 YSYEKL. CDR3 nucleotides: TGCGCCAGCAGCCACTGGGGTCTCGGCACAGATACGCAGTATTTT. Translation gives CASSHWGLGTDTQYF.

V is TRBV2 and J is TRBJ2-3; D is perhaps TRBD1 (6 bases). V was trimmed by 5 bases and J by 0 bases, leaving 15 bases between them. The CDR3 loop spans 16 amino acids. Germline V lookup: CDR1 SNHLY, CDR2 FYNNEI. CDR3 nucleotide sequence: TGTGCCAGCAGTCGGCAGGGGAGCGATAGCACAGATACGCAGTATTTT. Translation: CASSRQGSDSTDTQYF. Together with reference TRBV2 and TRBJ2-3, the CDR3 gives the full variable domain: EPEVTQTPSHQVTQMGQEVILRCVPISNHLYFYWYRQILGQKVEFLVSFYNNEISEKSEIFDDQFSVERPDGSNFTLKIRSTKLEDSAMYFCASSRQGSDSTDTQYFGPGTRLTVL.

The chain employs TRBV25-1 and TRBJ2-5, with 9 bases identical to TRBD2. Germline V gene lookup returns CDR1 MGHDK and CDR2 SYGVNS. V lost 1 base, J lost 3 bases, and 3 bases stayed unmatched. The CDR3 has 15 residues. CDR3 in amino acids: CASSEWRGGKETQYF. CDR3 nucleotide sequence: TGTGCCAGCAGTGAATGGCGGGGGGGGAAAGAGACCCAGTACTTC.

This clonotype has a handful of counts. J is TRBJ2-1 and V is TRBV6-1; 10 bases agree with TRBD2. This CDR3 region has 13 residues. Germline CDR1 MNHNS, CDR2 SASEGT. With V trimmed by 6 bases and J by 13 bases, 9 bases remained unmatched. In DNA form, the CDR3 reads TGTGCCAGCAGACGAACAGCGGGGGGGCCTCAGTTCTTC. Translating it yields CASRRTAGGPQFF.

This chain uses TRBV27 with TRBJ2-7; perhaps D is TRBD1 or TRBD2 (6 bases each). Trimming took 11 bases from V and 5 from J, leaving 16 bases between them. The CDR3 runs 12 residues. CDR1 MNHEY and CDR2 SMNVEV come from the germline V gene (reference sequence). CDR3 coding DNA: TGTGCCGCCCGGGGGCGGTCCGACGAGCAGTACTTC. As protein: CAARGRSDEQYF.

This rearrangement joins TRBV7-9 to TRBJ1-6; 11 bases agree with TRBD1. The CDR3 has 15 amino acids. J lost 10 bases, V lost 5 bases, and 7 bases had no gene match. Germline V gene data show CDR1 as SEHNR and CDR2 as FQNEAQ (reference sequence). In DNA form, the CDR3 reads TGTGCCAGCAGCAGGGGACAGGGGGTTACCTCACCCCTCCACTTT. Translating gives CASSRGQGVTSPLHF.

This clonotype has just a few counts. CDR3 loop: CASSQDWPFQSYGYTF. In DNA form, the CDR3 reads TGCGCCAGCAGCCAAGATTGGCCATTTCAATCCTATGGCTACACCTTC. The chain joins TRBV4-3 to TRBJ1-2; no firm D call. Trimming left V 0 bases short and J 4 bases short, with 15 bases between. This CDR3 region has 16 residues. CDR1 LGHNA and CDR2 YSLEER come from the germline V gene.

The chain is built from TRBV9 and TRBJ2-3; D gene unclear. The V end was cut by 4 bases, the J end by 10 bases, with 13 bases between. CDR1 and CDR2 (germline): SGDLS, YYNGEE. The CDR3 contains 12 residues. The CDR3 DNA reads TGTGCCAGCAGCCCGGGCCCCATGCCGCAGTATTTT. It encodes CASSPGPMPQYF.

The chain recombines TRBV20-1 with TRBJ1-1; D is possibly TRBD1 (5 bases). V was pared by 3 bases and J by 7 bases, with 12 bases between. CDR1 is DFQATT, CDR2 SNEGSKA, per germline (reference sequence). This CDR3 is built from 12 residues. The DNA for the CDR3 is TGCAGTGCTAGGCCGGGACTGGGTGAAGCTTTCTTT. Translating gives CSARPGLGEAFF.

The table lists this clonotype with a few counts. This sequence joins TRBV5-1 and TRBJ2-5, with D maybe TRBD2 (6 bases). Per the germline V gene, CDR1 is SGHRS and CDR2 is YFSETQ. The CDR3 is 14 amino acids. Trimming pared 2 bases from V and 5 bases from J, leaving 13 bases between. The CDR3 here is CASSLAAGRETQYF. The CDR3 nucleotides are TGCGCCAGCAGCTTAGCGGCGGGGAGGGAGACCCAGTACTTC.

The chain employs TRBV20-1 and TRBJ1-5; TRBD1 is a possible D gene (5 bases). With 4 bases removed from V and 4 bases from J, the gap between germline ends came to 17 bases. The germline V gene encodes CDR1 DFQATT and CDR2 SNEGSKA (reference sequence). This CDR3 contains 15 residues. This CDR3 reads CSANPPVDSNQPQHF. The CDR3 DNA follows: TGCAGTGCTAACCCTCCCGTAGACAGTAATCAGCCCCAGCATTTT.

This clonotype appeared a single time. The chain employs TRBV25-1 and TRBJ1-1, with 7 bases aligning to TRBD1. V lost 3 bases, J lost 6 bases, and 4 bases stayed unmatched. CDR3 length: 13 amino acids. Looked up from germline, CDR1 is MGHDK and CDR2 is SYGVNS. This chain's CDR3 is CASSESTGSEAFF. CDR3 coding DNA: TGTGCCAGCAGTGAGTCGACAGGGTCTGAAGCTTTCTTT.

The V gene is TRBV7-2, the J gene TRBJ2-7; 13 bases line up with TRBD2. The CDR3 has 14 amino acids. In germline, CDR1 is SGHTA, CDR2 FQGNSA. V dropped 7 bases and J dropped 7; count of bases not matched to a gene: 7. The CDR3 protein is CASKGTSGMVEQYF. CDR3 in DNA: TGTGCCAGCAAGGGGACTAGCGGGATGGTTGAGCAGTACTTC.

The chain has TRBV20-1 and TRBJ2-3; 10 positions agree with TRBD2. This CDR3 comprises 13 residues. The V and J ends lost 1 base and 9 bases, in that order; junction bases with no gene match: 4. Germline CDR1 is DFQATT and CDR2 is SNEGSKA (reference sequence). The CDR3 nucleotides are TGCAGTGCTAGAGGGGTTAGCGGGAGGACGCAGTATTTT. Translation: CSARGVSGRTQYF.

The CDR3: CASSEAGDRTDTQYF. Here the CDR3 DNA reads TGTGCCAGCAGTGAAGCAGGGGACCGCACAGATACGCAGTATTTT. The V gene is TRBV2, the J gene TRBJ2-3; D is perhaps TRBD1 or TRBD2 (5 bases each). This CDR3 comprises 15 residues. V was clipped by 0 bases and J by 1 base, with 8 bases between them. The germline V gene has CDR1 SNHLY and CDR2 FYNNEI.

This clonotype has ten or more counts. V is TRBV3-1 and J is TRBJ2-7; TRBD2 aligns across 10 bases. Germline V gives CDR1 LGHDT, CDR2 YNNKEL (reference sequence). V was pared by 2 bases and J by 4 bases, with 2 bases of the junction left unmatched. The CDR3 is made up of 14 amino acids. The CDR3 region has the DNA TGTGCCAGCAGCCAACGGACTAGCGGATACGAGCAGTACTTC. Translated: CASSQRTSGYEQYF.

The genes are TRBV12-3 or TRBV12-4 and TRBJ2-5, with 8 bases lining up with TRBD1. The V and J ends lost 3 bases and 5 bases, in that order; junction bases with no gene match: 5. This CDR3 spans 14 amino acids. The CDR3 loop is CASSLGRGPETQYF. DNA for the CDR3: TGTGCCAGCAGTTTGGGCAGGGGGCCGGAGACCCAGTACTTC.

Only a few counts were recorded for this clonotype. This chain joins TRBV6-6 and TRBJ2-5, with D uncertain. The end of the DNA fits TRBJ2-7 better, so the J call may be wrong. Germline CDR1 and CDR2: MNHNY and SVGAGI (reference sequence). The CDR3 totals 12 residues. The CDR3 sequence: CASRRRPYEQYF. The CDR3 DNA is TGTGCCAGCAGAAGGCGGCCATACGAGCAGTACTTC.